Detailed here is one TCR beta chain. This clonotype turned up a few times. This clone's antigen is unknown. No qualities accompany the bases; no much larger clone lies one base away. This specimen belongs to a study of T cells in Graves' hyperthyroidism and ophthalmopathy (dated by TCRdb to 2018 to 2020). About the investigation overall: Peripheral blood samples were taken at the time of initial diagnosis, prior to any treatment. To identify TCR V-J signatures that set the groups apart, the researchers used a discovery cohort of about a hundred patients, made up of under 45 with Graves' ophthalmopathy and about 60 with stable Graves' hyperthyroidism. Whether ophthalmopathy could be predicted prospectively was tested in an independent validation cohort made up of about 20 hyperthyroidism patients plus 17 patients who later progressed to ophthalmopathy. The roughly 99 discovery patients were divided at random into training and test sets in a 7:3 ratio. In addition, the study compared T-cell repertoires in thyroid tissue and in blood from about six Graves' hyperthyroidism patients. After blood sampling, hyperthyroidism patients were treated with methimazole at a starting dose of 30 mg daily, and ophthalmopathy patients were treated with high-dose intravenous methylprednisolone. TCR Vbeta CDR3 sequencing of roughly 140 peripheral blood samples (more than 40 ophthalmopathy, over 70 hyperthyroidism and some 17 progressor patients) is reported in the paper.

V ends up 5 bases short and J 1 base short, with an unmatched junction base count of 4. Including the terminal cysteine and phenylalanine, the CDR3 comprises 16 residues. Only the CDR3 region is kept as DNA, spanning 48 bases read in frame from base 1. For CDR1 and CDR2, the germline V gene lists MNHNS and SASEGT. Ophthalmopathy patients had moderately to severely active disease, Clinical Activity Score of at least 3, NOSPECS grade of at least 4, and duration under 3 months. Patients with uncontrolled infections, other autoimmune diseases, pregnancy or lactation were excluded. Diagnoses were based on clinical symptoms, serum thyroxine and TRAb, thyroid ultrasound and orbital computed tomography. PBMCs were isolated from roughly 10 ml of fresh peripheral blood by Ficoll-Paque density gradient centrifugation. Trizol reagent was used to extract total RNA, and RNA quality was then checked on an Agilent 2100 Bioanalyzer.

The TCR beta CDR3 regions were amplified from RNA transcripts. The first round of RT-PCR for the TCR CDR3 was performed with the HTBI primer set and the Qiagen OneStep RT-PCR kit. Libraries were constructed in a second round of multiplex PCR, after which size selection and purification were carried out. Paired-end sequencing of the libraries was performed with 100 bp reads on an Illumina HiSeq2000. From the authors' description of their analysis: SOAPnuke was used to process the raw data, with reads discarded if the reads contained adapters or uncalled bases, had a mean Phred below 15, or lacked an exact constant-primer or identifier match. COPE v1.2.5 was used to merge the high-quality paired reads, and each unique nucleotide sequence was defined as a clonotype. MiTCR v1.1 was used to align the clonotypes against IMGT TRBV, TRBD and TRBJ reference segments. The analysis was restricted to V-J combinations with a frequency above 0.0001, which together covered 99.2% of the repertoires. The TCS score was defined as F50 (clonal expansion) divided by E x V (chaos), with BLOSUM62-based TCRdist calculated between CDR3 peptides within each V-J. Welch's t-statistics and random forest reduced around 520 V-J features to 10 to 15, which were used in a naive Bayes classifier (R e1071). TCRdb reprocessed the public reads (quality trimming at Q25 with fastp, clone calling with MiXCR) and kept in-frame beta chains. Rows with a matching CDR3 protein are joined into one entry that keeps the most common DNA and genes. Clone size and V and J calls follow TCRdb, not the original study. For this sample there are under 550,000 distinct CDR3 sequences; around 20% appear just once. 45% to 50% of the sample goes to the ten largest clones.

Overall results and qualifications from the work: A model built on a 13 V-J signature distinguished ophthalmopathy from stable hyperthyroidism, reaching roughly 88% sensitivity and about 81% specificity in cross-validation and 80%/75% in testing. Most expanded thyroid clonotypes (frequency above 0.001) were also detected in blood, a finding suggesting that blood repertoires may reflect thyroid immune responses. In validation, progression to ophthalmopathy was predicted by the model with roughly 69% sensitivity and around 75% specificity, a median of approximately 7.1 months before onset. No statistical method was used to fix the sample size in advance, and group allocation was not hidden from the investigators.

This receptor was identified in a man aged 40-49 years with Graves' ophthalmopathy. The sample consisted of blood. The sequence joins TRBV6-1 to TRBJ2-2; TRBD2 aligns with 10 central bases. The DNA reads TGTGCCAGCAGTCGTAGACTAGCGGGGAACACCGGGGAGCTGTTTTTT. This gives the protein CASSRRLAGNTGELFF.